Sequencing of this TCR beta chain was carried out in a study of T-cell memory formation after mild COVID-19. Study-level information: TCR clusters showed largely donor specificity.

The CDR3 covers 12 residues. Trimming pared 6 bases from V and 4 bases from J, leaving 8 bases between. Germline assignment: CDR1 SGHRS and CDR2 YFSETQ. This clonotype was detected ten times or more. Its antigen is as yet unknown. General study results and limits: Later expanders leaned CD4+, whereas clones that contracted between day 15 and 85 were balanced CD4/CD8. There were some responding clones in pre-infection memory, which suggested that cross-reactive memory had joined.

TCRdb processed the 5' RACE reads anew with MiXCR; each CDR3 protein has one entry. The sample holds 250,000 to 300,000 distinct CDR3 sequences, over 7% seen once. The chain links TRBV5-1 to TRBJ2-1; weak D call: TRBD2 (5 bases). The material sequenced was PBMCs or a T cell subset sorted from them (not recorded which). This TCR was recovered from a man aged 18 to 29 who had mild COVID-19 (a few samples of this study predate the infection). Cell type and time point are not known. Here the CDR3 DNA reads TGCGCCAGCACCACGGGGTACAATGAGCAGTTCTTC. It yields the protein CASTTGYNEQFF.